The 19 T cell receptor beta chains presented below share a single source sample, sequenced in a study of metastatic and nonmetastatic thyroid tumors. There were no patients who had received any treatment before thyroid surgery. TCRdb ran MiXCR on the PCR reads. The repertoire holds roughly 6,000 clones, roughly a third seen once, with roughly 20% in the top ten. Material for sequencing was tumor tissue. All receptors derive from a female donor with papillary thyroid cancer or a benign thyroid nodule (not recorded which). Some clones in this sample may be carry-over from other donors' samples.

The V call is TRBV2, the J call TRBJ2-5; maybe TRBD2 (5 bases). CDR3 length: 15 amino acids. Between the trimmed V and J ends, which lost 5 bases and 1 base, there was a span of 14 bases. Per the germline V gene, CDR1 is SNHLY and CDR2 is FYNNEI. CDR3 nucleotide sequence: TGTGCCAGCAGTTCCGTGACTACCCTCCAAGAGACCCAGTACTTC. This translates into CASSSVTTLQETQYF.

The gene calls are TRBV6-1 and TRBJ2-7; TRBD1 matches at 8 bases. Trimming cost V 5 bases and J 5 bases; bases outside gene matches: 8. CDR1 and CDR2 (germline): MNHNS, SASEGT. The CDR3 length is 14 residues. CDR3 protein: CASSRTGPRDEQYF. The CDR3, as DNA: TGTGCCAGCAGTAGGACAGGGCCTAGGGACGAGCAGTACTTC.

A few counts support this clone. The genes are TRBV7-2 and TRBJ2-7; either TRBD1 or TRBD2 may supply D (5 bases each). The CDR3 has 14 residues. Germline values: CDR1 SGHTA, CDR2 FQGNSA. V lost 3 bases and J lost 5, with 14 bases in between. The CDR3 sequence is CASSFRGPVNEQYF. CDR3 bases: TGTGCCAGCAGCTTTCGGGGACCGGTAAACGAGCAGTACTTC.

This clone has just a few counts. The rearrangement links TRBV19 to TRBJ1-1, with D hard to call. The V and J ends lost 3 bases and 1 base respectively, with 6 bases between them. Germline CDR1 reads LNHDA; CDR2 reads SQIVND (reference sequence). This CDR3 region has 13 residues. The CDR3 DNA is TGTGCCAGTAGTATCTCGCAGAACACTGAAGCTTTCTTT. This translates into CASSISQNTEAFF.

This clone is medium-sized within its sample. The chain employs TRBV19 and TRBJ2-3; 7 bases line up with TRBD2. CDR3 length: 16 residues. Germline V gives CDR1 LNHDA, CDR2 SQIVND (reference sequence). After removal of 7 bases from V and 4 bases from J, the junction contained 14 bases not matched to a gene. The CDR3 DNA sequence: TGTGCCAGTAAATCGTCCCCGCGGGAGCGCCCAGATACGCAGTATTTT. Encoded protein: CASKSSPRERPDTQYF.

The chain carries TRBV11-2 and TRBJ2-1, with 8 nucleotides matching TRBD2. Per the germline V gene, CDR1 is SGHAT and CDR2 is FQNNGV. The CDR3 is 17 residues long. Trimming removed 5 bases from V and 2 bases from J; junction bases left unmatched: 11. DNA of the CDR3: TGTGCCAGCAGCCCTGTACGGACTAGCAGGGCCTACAATGAGCAGTTCTTC. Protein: CASSPVRTSRAYNEQFF. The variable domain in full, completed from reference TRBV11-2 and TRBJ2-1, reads EAGVAQSPRYKIIEKRQSVAFWCNPISGHATLYWYQQILGQGPKLLIQFQNNGVVDDSQLPKDRFSAERLKGVDSTLKIQPAKLEDSAVYLCASSPVRTSRAYNEQFFGPGTRLTVL.

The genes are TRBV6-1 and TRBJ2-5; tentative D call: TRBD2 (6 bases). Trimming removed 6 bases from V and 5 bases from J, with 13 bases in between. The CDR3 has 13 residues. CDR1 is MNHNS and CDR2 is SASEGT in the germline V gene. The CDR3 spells CASRAGGGETQYF. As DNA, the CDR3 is TGTGCCAGCAGGGCCGGGGGTGGGGAGACCCAGTACTTC.

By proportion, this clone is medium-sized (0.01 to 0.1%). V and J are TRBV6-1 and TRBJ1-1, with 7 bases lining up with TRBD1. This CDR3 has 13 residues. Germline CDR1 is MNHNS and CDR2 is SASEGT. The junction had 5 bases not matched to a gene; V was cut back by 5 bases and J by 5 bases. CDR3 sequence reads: CASSWTGRTEAFF. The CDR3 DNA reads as TGTGCCAGCAGTTGGACAGGTCGGACTGAAGCTTTCTTT.

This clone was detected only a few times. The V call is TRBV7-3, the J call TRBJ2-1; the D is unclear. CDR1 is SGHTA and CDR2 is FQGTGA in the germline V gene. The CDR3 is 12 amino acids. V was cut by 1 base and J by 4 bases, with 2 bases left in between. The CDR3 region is CASSLRYNEQFF. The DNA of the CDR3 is TGTGCCAGCAGCTTAAGGTACAATGAGCAGTTCTTC.

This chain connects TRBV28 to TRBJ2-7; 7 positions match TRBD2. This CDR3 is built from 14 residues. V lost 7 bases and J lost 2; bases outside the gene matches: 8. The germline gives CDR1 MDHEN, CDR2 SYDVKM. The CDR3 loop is CASNSAGDPYEQYF. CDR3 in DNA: TGTGCCAGCAATTCGGCGGGAGATCCCTACGAGCAGTACTTC.

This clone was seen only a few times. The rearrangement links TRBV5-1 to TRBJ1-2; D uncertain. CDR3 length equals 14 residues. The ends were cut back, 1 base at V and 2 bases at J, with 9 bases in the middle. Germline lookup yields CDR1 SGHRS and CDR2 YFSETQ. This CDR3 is CASSLKGPNYGYTF. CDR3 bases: TGCGCCAGCAGCTTGAAAGGGCCCAACTATGGCTACACCTTC.

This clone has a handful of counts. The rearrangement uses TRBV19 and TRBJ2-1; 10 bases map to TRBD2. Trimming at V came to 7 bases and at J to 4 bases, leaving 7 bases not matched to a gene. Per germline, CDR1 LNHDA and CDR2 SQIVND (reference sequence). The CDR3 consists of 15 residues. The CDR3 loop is CASTQAGGRYNEQFF. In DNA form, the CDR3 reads TGTGCCAGTACCCAAGCGGGAGGGCGTTACAATGAGCAGTTCTTC.

This CDR3 is CASSPMGSANTGELFF. The CDR3 DNA follows: TGCGCCAGCAGCCCAATGGGATCCGCGAACACCGGGGAGCTGTTTTTT. The genes are TRBV4-1 and TRBJ2-2; D not certain. Trimming cost V 4 bases and J 0 bases, with 12 bases left between them. The CDR3 totals 16 residues. The germline V gene encodes CDR1 MGHRA and CDR2 YSYEKL.

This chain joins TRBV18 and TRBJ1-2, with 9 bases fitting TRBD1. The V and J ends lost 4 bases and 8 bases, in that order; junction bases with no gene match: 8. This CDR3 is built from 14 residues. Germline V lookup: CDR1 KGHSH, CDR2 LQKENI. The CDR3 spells CASSRPQGARGYTF. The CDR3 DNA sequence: TGTGCCAGCTCACGCCCACAGGGGGCTCGAGGCTACACCTTC.

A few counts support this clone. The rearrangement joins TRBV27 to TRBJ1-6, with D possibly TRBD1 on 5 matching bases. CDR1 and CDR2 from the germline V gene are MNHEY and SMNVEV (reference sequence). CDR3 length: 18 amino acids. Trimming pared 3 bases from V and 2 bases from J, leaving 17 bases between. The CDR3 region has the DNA TGTGCCAGCAGTTTCTCCATTTTGGGGGGGGCCTATAATTCACCCCTCCACTTT. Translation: CASSFSILGGAYNSPLHF.

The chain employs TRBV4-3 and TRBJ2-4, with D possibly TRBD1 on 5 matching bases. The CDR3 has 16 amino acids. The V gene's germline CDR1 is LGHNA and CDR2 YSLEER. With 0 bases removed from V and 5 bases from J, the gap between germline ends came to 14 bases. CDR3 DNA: TGCGCCAGCAGCCAAGATCGCCAGGGTGGAGAAAACATTCAGTACTTC. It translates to CASSQDRQGGENIQYF.

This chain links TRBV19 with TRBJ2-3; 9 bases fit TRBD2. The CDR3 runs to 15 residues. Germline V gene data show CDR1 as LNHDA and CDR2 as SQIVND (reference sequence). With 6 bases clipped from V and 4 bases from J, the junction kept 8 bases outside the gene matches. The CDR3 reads CASSLRAGGSDTQYF. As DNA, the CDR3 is TGTGCCAGTAGCTTAAGGGCGGGAGGGTCAGATACGCAGTATTTT.

The CDR3 DNA is TGTGCCAGTAAGGATGGAACAGGGTATGGCTACACCTTC. It specifies CASKDGTGYGYTF. This chain links TRBV19 with TRBJ1-2; D perhaps matches TRBD1 (6 bases). Germline V lookup: CDR1 LNHDA, CDR2 SQIVND (reference sequence). V lost 7 bases and J 5 bases, leaving 14 bases between the germline ends. The CDR3 length is 13 residues.

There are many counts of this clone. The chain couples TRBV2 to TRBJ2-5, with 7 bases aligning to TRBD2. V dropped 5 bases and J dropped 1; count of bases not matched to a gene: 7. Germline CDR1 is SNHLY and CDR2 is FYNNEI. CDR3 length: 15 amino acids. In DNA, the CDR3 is TGTGCCAGCAGTTCCGGGACTACCCTCCAAGAGACCCAGTACTTC. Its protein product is CASSSGTTLQETQYF.